This passage covers 4 T cell receptor beta chains from one sample sequenced in a study of blood T cell repertoires in COVID-19. Produced via immunoSEQ multiplex PCR; TCRdb's table is partial and in-frame only. The sample holds a few hundred thousand clones, 85% to 90% seen once. The specimen was peripheral blood. These receptor sequences come from a woman aged 25-40 years with COVID-19, enrolled during active disease.

The chain has TRBV10-3 and TRBJ2-2; TRBD2 might be the D (5 bases). This CDR3 spans 12 amino acids. The germline V and J ends were trimmed by 4 bases and 5 bases, with 5 bases remaining between them. The V gene's germline CDR1 is ENHRY and CDR2 SYGVKD. CDR3 nucleotide sequence: TGTGCCATCAGTGGGGAGACCGGGGAGCTGTTTTTT. It yields the protein CAISGETGELFF.

The chain couples TRBV5-1 to TRBJ1-1, with TRBD1 matching 7 bases. The CDR3 consists of 14 residues. The ends lost 2 bases at V and 2 bases at J; junction bases unmatched: 3. The germline V gene encodes CDR1 SGHRS and CDR2 YFSETQ. CDR3 nucleotides: TGCGCCAGCAGCTTCGAGGGGGCAAACACTGAAGCTTTCTTT. Translating gives CASSFEGANTEAFF.

The J gene is TRBJ1-1, the V gene TRBV5-1; D not resolved. The CDR3 has 12 residues. CDR1 is SGHRS, CDR2 YFSETQ, per germline. V gave up 0 bases and J gave up 8 bases, with 8 bases separating them. CDR3 in amino acids: CASSLERSEAFF. CDR3 nucleotide sequence: TGCGCCAGCAGCTTGGAACGGAGCGAAGCTTTCTTT.

The rearrangement joins TRBV18 to TRBJ2-1, with 7 bases lining up with TRBD1. Germline V gene data show CDR1 as KGHSH and CDR2 as LQKENI. The CDR3 totals 16 residues. V was pared by 0 bases and J by 6 bases, with 8 bases of the junction left unmatched. The DNA of the CDR3 is TGTGCCAGCTCACCACCGGACAGGAAAACTAGCAATGAGCAGTTCTTC. It is translated as CASSPPDRKTSNEQFF.